This T cell receptor (beta chain) was found in a study of immune evolution from preneoplasia to lung adenocarcinoma. Turning to this clone: Its antigen is unknown.

Study-wide points: Normal lung had highest clonality; later lesions appeared denser, more diverse.

Sequenced by immunoSEQ multiplex PCR; TCRdb stores in-frame clones only, minus some. The table lists 4,500 to 5,500 clones, approximately 86% of them singletons. The junction had 1 base not matched to a gene; V was cut back by 2 bases and J by 1 base. Germline V gene lookup returns CDR1 MRHNA and CDR2 SNTAGT. The CDR3 covers 15 residues. Between the mid-2010s and the late 2010s, patients underwent resection in Japan or China. The TCR was taken from a person aged 45 to 60 with lung adenocarcinoma. The chain employs TRBV6-4 and TRBJ2-2, with 7 nucleotides matching TRBD2. The sequencing sample was made of FFPE invasive lung adenocarcinoma tissue. The CDR3 nucleotides read TGTGCCAGCAGTGACACGGGAGGGAACACCGGGGAGCTGTTTTTT. Its translation is CASSDTGGNTGELFF.